This is a list of T cell receptor beta chains from one sample in a study of control samples from healthy donors and cancer patients. Only in-frame clones appear in the TCRdb table, and some are missing; sequencing was by immunoSEQ multiplex PCR. The table has roughly 130,000 clones, roughly nine tenths seen once. Sample: blood. These TCRs come from a woman between 25 and 40 years old in good health. The CDR3 runs from the conserved cysteine through the conserved F or W. Fields, in order: J gene, V gene, D gene, clone size, CDR3 protein, CDR3 DNA. D genes are given only for firm matches. The listing skips clone size in some rows; elsewhere it reads once, few, many or a size class.

TRBJ1-1	TRBV11-3	TRBD1	NA	CASSRQGAGTEAFF	TGTGCCAGCAGCCGTCAGGGGGCCGGGACTGAAGCTTTCTTT
TRBJ2-7	TRBV4-2	TRBD1	NA	CASSQDLRTGLQGEQYF	TGTGCCAGCAGCCAAGATCTCAGGACAGGGCTTCAGGGGGAGCAGTACTTC
TRBJ2-3	TRBV5-1	TRBD2	NA	CASSLALAGGATDTQYF	TGCGCCAGCAGCTTGGCCCTAGCGGGAGGTGCAACAGATACGCAGTATTTT
TRBJ2-3	TRBV27	NA	NA	CASSLSGTSTDTQYF	TGTGCCAGCAGTTTATCTGGGACTAGCACAGATACGCAGTATTTT
TRBJ1-5	TRBV6-1	NA	NA	CASSELGGPSNQPQHF	TGTGCCAGCAGTGAATTGGGAGGCCCTAGCAATCAGCCCCAGCATTTT
TRBJ1-1	TRBV29-1	NA	NA	CSVEGSGVTEAFF	TGCAGCGTTGAAGGGTCAGGGGTAACTGAAGCTTTCTTT
TRBJ1-3	TRBV30	NA	NA	CAWSPTGAPGNTIYF	TGTGCCTGGAGTCCTACAGGAGCCCCTGGAAACACCATATATTTT
TRBJ1-3	TRBV7-2	NA	NA	CASSLVRSSGNTIYF	TGTGCCAGCAGCTTAGTGAGGTCCTCTGGAAACACCATATATTTT
TRBJ1-4	TRBV6-5	NA	NA	CASRGEGGEKLFF	TGTGCCAGCAGAGGGGAGGGGGGCGAAAAACTGTTTTTT
TRBJ2-5	TRBV2	TRBD1	NA	CASRGDSPQETQYF	TGTGCCAGCAGGGGGGACAGTCCACAAGAGACCCAGTACTTC
TRBJ1-5	TRBV28	NA	NA	CASSLGGGFNQPQHF	TGTGCCAGCAGTTTAGGGGGTGGTTTTAATCAGCCCCAGCATTTT
TRBJ2-1	TRBV2	TRBD2	NA	CASLKGLASYEQFF	TGTGCCAGCCTAAAGGGACTAGCTAGCTATGAGCAGTTCTTC
TRBJ2-1	TRBV3-1/TRBV3-2	NA	NA	CASSQGRLEQFF	TGTGCCAGCAGCCAAGGACGGCTAGAGCAGTTCTTC
TRBJ1-6	TRBV10-1	NA	NA	CASTGTANSPLHF	TGCGCCAGCACCGGGACGGCTAATTCACCCCTCCACTTT
TRBJ1-5	TRBV19	NA	NA	CASIGTPGQPQHF	TGTGCCAGTATCGGGACGCCCGGGCAGCCCCAGCATTTT
TRBJ1-6	TRBV9	NA	NA	CASSAYNSPLHF	TGTGCCAGCAGCGCCTACAATTCACCCCTCCACTTT
TRBJ1-5	TRBV5-3	NA	NA	CARSLGDRNQPQHF	TGTGCCAGAAGCTTGGGGGACCGCAATCAGCCCCAGCATTTT
TRBJ2-7	TRBV5-4	TRBD1	NA	CASSLDRGPYEQYF	TGTGCCAGCAGCTTGGACAGGGGGCCCTACGAGCAGTACTTC
TRBJ2-1	TRBV29-1	NA	NA	CSGHRGNEQFF	TGCAGCGGACACCGGGGGAACGAGCAGTTCTTC
TRBJ1-5	TRBV6-5	NA	NA	CASSYGQNSNQPQHF	TGTGCCAGCAGTTACGGGCAGAATAGCAATCAGCCCCAGCATTTT
TRBJ1-1	TRBV28	NA	NA	CASSPRFGSDEAFF	TGTGCCAGCAGTCCCCGATTCGGCAGCGATGAAGCTTTCTTT
TRBJ2-5	TRBV11-2	NA	NA	CASSLDGAREETQYF	TGTGCCAGCAGCTTAGATGGGGCGCGGGAAGAGACCCAGTACTTC
TRBJ2-3	TRBV5-1	TRBD1	NA	CASSSSGTGSTDTQYF	TGCGCCAGCAGCAGTAGTGGGACAGGGAGCACAGATACGCAGTATTTT
TRBJ1-5	TRBV3-1/TRBV3-2	NA	NA	CASSQNTGPNQPQHF	TGTGCCAGCAGCCAGAACACGGGCCCGAATCAGCCCCAGCATTTT
TRBJ2-1	TRBV10-3	NA	NA	CAISFGQGGYNEQFF	TGTGCCATCTCCTTCGGCCAGGGGGGCTACAATGAGCAGTTCTTC
TRBJ1-1	TRBV28	NA	once	CASRHDSMNTEAFF	TGTGCCAGCAGACACGACAGCATGAACACTGAAGCTTTCTTT
TRBJ2-7	TRBV19	NA	NA	CASSSGPPYEQYF	TGTGCCAGTAGTAGTGGACCGCCGTACGAGCAGTACTTC
TRBJ1-5	TRBV2	NA	NA	CASSEMEVERQPQHF	TGTGCCAGCAGTGAAATGGAGGTAGAACGTCAGCCCCAGCATTTT
TRBJ1-4	TRBV10-2	NA	NA	CASSEAGPNSRKLFF	TGCGCCAGCAGTGAAGCGGGGCCCAACTCCCGAAAACTGTTTTTT
TRBJ2-7	TRBV5-8	NA	NA	CASSEQVAIYEQYF	TGTGCCAGCAGCGAACAGGTAGCCATCTACGAGCAGTACTTC
TRBJ1-2	TRBV7-2	NA	NA	CASSLREDYGYTF	TGTGCCAGCAGCCTCAGGGAGGACTATGGCTACACCTTC
TRBJ1-1	TRBV6-5	NA	NA	CASSYFSGLGTEAFF	TGTGCCAGCAGTTACTTCTCGGGACTCGGGACTGAAGCTTTCTTT
TRBJ1-5	TRBV7-2	NA	NA	CASSLDEGPSNQPQHF	TGTGCCAGCAGCTTAGACGAGGGCCCGAGCAATCAGCCCCAGCATTTT
TRBJ2-7	TRBV6-5	TRBD1	NA	CASTQNRGPYEQYF	TGTGCCAGCACCCAAAACAGGGGACCCTACGAGCAGTACTTC
TRBJ1-1	TRBV30	TRBD1	NA	CAWTPGTGNTEAFF	TGTGCCTGGACCCCCGGGACAGGTAACACTGAAGCTTTCTTT